The T cell receptor beta chain under discussion was sequenced for a study of cytomegalovirus exposure and HLA in healthy donors. Data came from immunoSEQ multiplex PCR; TCRdb stores just in-frame clones and leaves some out. The data hold around 130,000 clones, with over 65% observed a single time. The length of the CDR3 is 14 residues. J gave up 5 bases and V 4 bases, and 2 bases lay outside the gene matches. CDR1 KGHSH and CDR2 LQKENI come from the germline V gene. The sample taken for sequencing was PBMCs. V gene TRBV18 combines with J gene TRBJ2-2; 9 bases map to TRBD1. This clonotype originated in a woman in her twenties or thirties in good health and CMV-seronegative. The CDR3 DNA sequence: TGTGCCAGCTCACGACAGGGGGATACCGGGGAGCTGTTTTTT. Its protein product is CASSRQGDTGELFF.